A selection of T cell receptor beta chains follows, all from one sample in a study of brain T cells in children with intractable seizures. Measured with immunoSEQ multiplex PCR; TCRdb has only the in-frame clones, and not every one. Seen here are about 41,000 clones, 75% to 95% observed once, and the top ten hold 6.3%. The material sequenced was peripheral blood, taken at surgery. These receptors originate from a girl aged 2 to 10 with tuberous sclerosis and intractable seizures. Both conserved end residues are part of each CDR3. Each record gives: J gene, clone size, V gene, D gene, CDR3 DNA, CDR3 protein. D genes are given only for firm matches. Clone sizes are given selectively: once, few, many, or a class where the clone is expanded.

TRBJ2-5,NA,TRBV4-1,NA,TGCGCCAGCAGCCAAGTTCCAGAGGAGACCCAGTACTTC,CASSQVPEETQYF
TRBJ2-7,NA,TRBV3-1/TRBV3-2,TRBD2,TGTGCCAGCAGCCGTTCCAAACTAGCGGGGGCGATCTACGAGCAGTACTTC,CASSRSKLAGAIYEQYF
TRBJ2-3,NA,TRBV5-1,NA,TGCGCCAGCAGCTTGGGGACAGCGATTAGCACAGATACGCAGTATTTT,CASSLGTAISTDTQYF
TRBJ2-5,NA,TRBV7-3,TRBD1,TGTGCCAGCAGCGATCCGGGACAGGGGACGCAAGAGACCCAGTACTTC,CASSDPGQGTQETQYF
TRBJ2-5,NA,TRBV12-5,NA,TGTGCTAGTGGTTTGGACTGGGGGAGAGAGACCCAGTACTTC,CASGLDWGRETQYF
TRBJ1-6,NA,TRBV19,NA,TGTGCCAGTAGTTTCAGGAGCTCCTATAATTCACCCCTCCACTTT,CASSFRSSYNSPLHF
TRBJ1-2,NA,TRBV5-1,NA,TGCGCCAGCAGCTTTGAGGGGTCTAACTATGGCTACACCTTC,CASSFEGSNYGYTF
TRBJ2-5,NA,TRBV2,NA,TGTGCCAGCAGTGGTCCCCGAGAGACCCAGTACTTC,CASSGPRETQYF
TRBJ2-3,NA,TRBV2,TRBD1,TGTGCCAGCAGTGGGACAGGCGCTAGCACAGATACGCAGTATTTT,CASSGTGASTDTQYF
TRBJ1-1,NA,TRBV28,NA,TGTGCCAGCAGTTTATTCGGGGGGAACACTGAAGCTTTCTTT,CASSLFGGNTEAFF
TRBJ2-5,NA,TRBV3-1/TRBV3-2,NA,TGTGCCAGCAGCCAGACCAGGGGCGAAGAGACCCAGTACTTC,CASSQTRGEETQYF
TRBJ2-1,NA,TRBV5-1,TRBD2,TGCGCCAGCGGGCTAGCGGGGGGGCCTAATGAGCAGTTCTTC,CASGLAGGPNEQFF
TRBJ1-6,few,TRBV5-1,NA,TGCGCCAGCAGCTTTAACAGGGACAACTATAATTCACCCCTCCACTTT,CASSFNRDNYNSPLHF
TRBJ2-5,NA,TRBV19,TRBD2,TGTGCCAGTAGTATGGAGGGAGGGGAGACCCAGTACTTC,CASSMEGGETQYF
TRBJ2-4,NA,TRBV2,NA,TGTGCCAGCAGTGGCGACCGGGCACAGTGGGGCTTAGGGAACATTCAGTACTTC,CASSGDRAQWGLGNIQYF
TRBJ2-7,NA,TRBV4-2,NA,TGTGCCAGCAGCCAATTGACAGCCCAAGGTTTCTACGAGCAGTACTTC,CASSQLTAQGFYEQYF
TRBJ1-2,NA,TRBV30,NA,TGTGCCTGGATAGACCCGGGTGAGGGCTACACCTTC,CAWIDPGEGYTF
TRBJ2-1,NA,TRBV7-2,NA,TGTGCCAGCAGCTCGTACTATTACAATGAGCAGTTCTTC,CASSSYYYNEQFF
TRBJ2-2,NA,TRBV12-5,TRBD1,TGTGCTAGTGGTTTGGGACAGGGTCCCCCCGGGGAGCTGTTTTTT,CASGLGQGPPGELFF
TRBJ1-6,NA,TRBV5-1,TRBD1,TGCGCCAGCAGCTGGGGGGGACAGGACAATTCACCCCTCCACTTT,CASSWGGQDNSPLHF
TRBJ1-4,NA,TRBV4-1,TRBD1,TGCGCCAGCAGCCCCACGGGACAGGCAACTAATGAAAAACTGTTTTTT,CASSPTGQATNEKLFF
TRBJ2-3,NA,TRBV19,NA,TGTGCCAGTAGCAAGGGGGGGGAGGCAGATACGCAGTATTTT,CASSKGGEADTQYF
TRBJ1-1,NA,TRBV18,NA,TGTGCCAGCTCACCACCGTCCCCGGGGAACACTGAAGCTTTCTTT,CASSPPSPGNTEAFF
TRBJ2-7,NA,TRBV7-2,TRBD2,TGTGCCAGCAGCTTCGGCGGGGGTTCCTACGAGCAGTACTTC,CASSFGGGSYEQYF
TRBJ1-2,NA,TRBV3-1/TRBV3-2,NA,TGTGCCAGCAGCCTTCAGGGTTCCTATGGCTACACCTTC,CASSLQGSYGYTF
TRBJ1-1,NA,TRBV25-1,NA,TGTGCCAGCAGTAAGCCAGGGACTCAGAACACTGAAGCTTTCTTT,CASSKPGTQNTEAFF
TRBJ2-3,NA,TRBV24-1,TRBD2,TGTGCCACCAGTGATTCCGGGACTAGTAGGTCAGATACGCAGTATTTT,CATSDSGTSRSDTQYF
TRBJ1-2,NA,TRBV3-1/TRBV3-2,NA,TGTGCCAGCAGCCGAGATTTCTATGGCTACACCTTC,CASSRDFYGYTF
TRBJ2-1,NA,TRBV5-1,NA,TGCGCCAGCAGCCCGCGTGGTGCGAATGAGCAGTTCTTC,CASSPRGANEQFF
TRBJ1-5,NA,TRBV27,NA,TGTGCCAGCAGCACATTCCGGGAGAATCAGCCCCAGCATTTT,CASSTFRENQPQHF
TRBJ1-2,NA,TRBV29-1,NA,TGCAGCGTTGAAGATTCTGGGAGGGATCCCACTAACTATGGCTACACCTTC,CSVEDSGRDPTNYGYTF